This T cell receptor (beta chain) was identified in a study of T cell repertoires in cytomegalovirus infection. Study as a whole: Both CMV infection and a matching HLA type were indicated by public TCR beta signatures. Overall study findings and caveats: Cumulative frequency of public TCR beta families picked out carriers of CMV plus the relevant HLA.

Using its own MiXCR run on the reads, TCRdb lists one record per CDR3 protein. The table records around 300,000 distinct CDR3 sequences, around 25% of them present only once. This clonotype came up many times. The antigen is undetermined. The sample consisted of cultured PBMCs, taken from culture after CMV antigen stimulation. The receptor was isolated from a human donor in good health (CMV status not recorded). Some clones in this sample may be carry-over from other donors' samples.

The CDR3 reads CASSWSGRVTGELFF. The CDR3 region has the DNA TGTGCCAGCAGCTGGAGCGGGAGGGTAACCGGGGAGCTGTTTTTT. The rearrangement uses TRBV11-2 and TRBJ2-2, with 10 positions matching TRBD2. Germline V lookup: CDR1 SGHAT, CDR2 FQNNGV. The CDR3 totals 15 residues. With V trimmed by 4 bases and J by 5 bases, 4 bases remained unmatched.